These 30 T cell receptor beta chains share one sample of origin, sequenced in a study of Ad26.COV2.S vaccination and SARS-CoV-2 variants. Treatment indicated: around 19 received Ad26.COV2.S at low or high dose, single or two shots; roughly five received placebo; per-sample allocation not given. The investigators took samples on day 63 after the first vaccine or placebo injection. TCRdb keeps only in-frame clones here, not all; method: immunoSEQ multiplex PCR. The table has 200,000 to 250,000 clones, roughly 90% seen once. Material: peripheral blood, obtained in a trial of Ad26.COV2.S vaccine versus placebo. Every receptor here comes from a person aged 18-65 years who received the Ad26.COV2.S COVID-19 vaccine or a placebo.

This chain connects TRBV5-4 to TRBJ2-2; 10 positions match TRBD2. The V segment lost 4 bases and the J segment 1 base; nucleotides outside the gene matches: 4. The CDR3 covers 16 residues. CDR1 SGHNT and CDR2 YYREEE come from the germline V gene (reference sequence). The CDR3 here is CASSPKREGNTGELFF. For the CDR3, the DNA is TGTGCCAGCAGCCCGAAGCGGGAGGGGAACACCGGGGAGCTGTTTTTT.

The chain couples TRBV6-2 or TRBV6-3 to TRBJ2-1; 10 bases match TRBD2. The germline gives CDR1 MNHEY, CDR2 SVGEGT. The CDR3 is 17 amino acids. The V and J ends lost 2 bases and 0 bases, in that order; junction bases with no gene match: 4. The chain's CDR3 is CASSYDSGGSSYNEQFF. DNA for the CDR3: TGTGCCAGCAGTTACGATAGCGGGGGGAGCTCCTACAATGAGCAGTTCTTC.

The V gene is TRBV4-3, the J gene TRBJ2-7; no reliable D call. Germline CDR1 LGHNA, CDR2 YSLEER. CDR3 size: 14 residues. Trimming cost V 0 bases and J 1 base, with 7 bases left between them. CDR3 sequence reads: CASSQDPRSYEQYF. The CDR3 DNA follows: TGCGCCAGCAGCCAAGATCCTCGGTCCTACGAGCAGTACTTC.

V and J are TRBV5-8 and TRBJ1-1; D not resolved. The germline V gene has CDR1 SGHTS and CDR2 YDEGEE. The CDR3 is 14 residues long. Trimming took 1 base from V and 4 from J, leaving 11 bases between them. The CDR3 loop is CASSLRWGPTEAFF. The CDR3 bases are TGTGCCAGCAGCTTGAGGTGGGGTCCCACTGAAGCTTTCTTT.

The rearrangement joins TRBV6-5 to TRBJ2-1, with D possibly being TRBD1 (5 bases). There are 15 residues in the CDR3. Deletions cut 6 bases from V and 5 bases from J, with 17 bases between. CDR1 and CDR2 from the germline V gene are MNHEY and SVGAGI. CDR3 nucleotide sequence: TGTGCCAGCAGGTCCCAAAGGGGCTTCAACAATGAGCAGTTCTTC. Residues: CASRSQRGFNNEQFF.

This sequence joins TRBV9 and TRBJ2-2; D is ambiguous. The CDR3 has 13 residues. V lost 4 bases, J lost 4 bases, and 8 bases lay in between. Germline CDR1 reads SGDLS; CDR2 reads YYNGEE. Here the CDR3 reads CASSSLGTGELFF. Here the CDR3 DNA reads TGTGCCAGCAGCTCCCTCGGCACCGGGGAGCTGTTTTTT.

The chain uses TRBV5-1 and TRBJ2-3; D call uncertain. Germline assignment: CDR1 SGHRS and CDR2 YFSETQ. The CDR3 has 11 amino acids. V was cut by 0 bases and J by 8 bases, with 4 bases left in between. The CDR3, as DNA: TGCGCCAGCAGCTTGGGTGGTACGCAGTATTTT. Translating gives CASSLGGTQYF.

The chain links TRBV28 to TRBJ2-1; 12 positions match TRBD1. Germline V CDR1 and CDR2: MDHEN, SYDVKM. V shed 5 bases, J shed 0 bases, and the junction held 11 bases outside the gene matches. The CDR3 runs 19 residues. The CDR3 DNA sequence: TGTGCCAGCAGTCCTACCGGGACAGGGGGCCTTAGCTCCTACAATGAGCAGTTCTTC. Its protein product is CASSPTGTGGLSSYNEQFF.

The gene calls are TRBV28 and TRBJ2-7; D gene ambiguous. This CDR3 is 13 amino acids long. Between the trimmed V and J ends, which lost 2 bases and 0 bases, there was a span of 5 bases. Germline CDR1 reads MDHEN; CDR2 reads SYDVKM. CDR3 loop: CASSLGNSYEQYF. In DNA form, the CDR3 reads TGTGCCAGCAGTTTAGGGAACTCCTACGAGCAGTACTTC. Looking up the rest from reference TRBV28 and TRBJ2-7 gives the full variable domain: DVKVTQSSRYLVKRTGEKVFLECVQDMDHENMFWYRQDPGLGLRLIYFSYDVKMKEKGDIPEGYSVSREKKERFSLILESASTNQTSMYLCASSLGNSYEQYFGPGTRLTVT.

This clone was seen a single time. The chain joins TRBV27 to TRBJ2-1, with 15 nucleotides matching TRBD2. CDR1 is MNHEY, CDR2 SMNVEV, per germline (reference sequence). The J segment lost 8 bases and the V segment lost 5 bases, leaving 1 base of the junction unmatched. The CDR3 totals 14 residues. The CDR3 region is CASSGLAGGDEQFF. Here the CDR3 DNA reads TGTGCCAGCAGTGGACTAGCGGGGGGGGATGAGCAGTTCTTC.

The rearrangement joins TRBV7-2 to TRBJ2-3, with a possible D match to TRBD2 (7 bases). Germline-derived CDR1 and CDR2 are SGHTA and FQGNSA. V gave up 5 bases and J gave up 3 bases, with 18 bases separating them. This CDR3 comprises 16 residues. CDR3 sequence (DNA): TGTGCCAGCAGCCCCTTTGCGGGGGCCTCAACAGATACGCAGTATTTT. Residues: CASSPFAGASTDTQYF.

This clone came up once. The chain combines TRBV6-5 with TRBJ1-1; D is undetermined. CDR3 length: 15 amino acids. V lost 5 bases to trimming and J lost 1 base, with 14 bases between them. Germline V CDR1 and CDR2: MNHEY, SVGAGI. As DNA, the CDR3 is TGTGCCAGCAGTCCCACTGAGGATAGGAACACTGAAGCTTTCTTT. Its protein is CASSPTEDRNTEAFF.

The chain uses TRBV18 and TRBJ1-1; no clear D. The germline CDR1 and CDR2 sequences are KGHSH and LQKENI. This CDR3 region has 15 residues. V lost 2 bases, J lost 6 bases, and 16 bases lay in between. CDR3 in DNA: TGTGCCAGCTCACCATTCGCGGGTCTCGGCCCTGAAGCTTTCTTT. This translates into CASSPFAGLGPEAFF.

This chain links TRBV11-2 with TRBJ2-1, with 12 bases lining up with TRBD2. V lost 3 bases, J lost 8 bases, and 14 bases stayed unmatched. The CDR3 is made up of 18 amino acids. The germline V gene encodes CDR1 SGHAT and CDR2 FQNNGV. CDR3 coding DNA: TGTGCCAGCAGCTTCAATGGACTAGCGGGGCCATTGGGGGATGAGCAGTTCTTC. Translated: CASSFNGLAGPLGDEQFF.

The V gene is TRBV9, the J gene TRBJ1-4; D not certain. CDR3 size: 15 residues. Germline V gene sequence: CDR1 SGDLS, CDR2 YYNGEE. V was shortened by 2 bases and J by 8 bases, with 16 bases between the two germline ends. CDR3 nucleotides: TGTGCCAGCAGCGTCGGTTGGGGTGGGAGCGAAAAACTGTTTTTT. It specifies CASSVGWGGSEKLFF.

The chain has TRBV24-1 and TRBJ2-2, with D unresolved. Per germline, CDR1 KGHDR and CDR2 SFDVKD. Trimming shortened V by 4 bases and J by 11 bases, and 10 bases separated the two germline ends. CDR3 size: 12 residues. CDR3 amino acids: CATSETSLELFF. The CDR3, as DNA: TGTGCCACCAGTGAGACCTCCCTCGAGCTGTTTTTT.

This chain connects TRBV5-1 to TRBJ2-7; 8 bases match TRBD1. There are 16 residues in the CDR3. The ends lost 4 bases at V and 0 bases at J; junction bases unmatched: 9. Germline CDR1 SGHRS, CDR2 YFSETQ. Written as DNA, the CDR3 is TGCGCCAGCAGCGAGGACAGGGCAACCTTCTCCTACGAGCAGTACTTC. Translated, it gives CASSEDRATFSYEQYF.

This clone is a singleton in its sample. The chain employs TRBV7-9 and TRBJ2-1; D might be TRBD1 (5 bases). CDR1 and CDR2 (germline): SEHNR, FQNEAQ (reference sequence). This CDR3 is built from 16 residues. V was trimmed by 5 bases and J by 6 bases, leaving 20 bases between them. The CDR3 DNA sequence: TGTGCCAGCAGCCGAATGCAGGGAAAAGGGCTCAATGAGCAGTTCTTC. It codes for CASSRMQGKGLNEQFF.

CDR3 sequence reads: CASSANKIGDRDNEKLFF. Here the CDR3 DNA reads TGCGCCAGCAGCGCAAATAAGATCGGGGACAGGGATAATGAAAAACTGTTTTTT. The chain has TRBV4-1 and TRBJ1-4; 9 bases are a match to TRBD1. V gave up 5 bases and J gave up 4 bases; unmatched junction bases: 14. There are 18 residues in the CDR3. CDR1 is MGHRA and CDR2 is YSYEKL in the germline V gene.

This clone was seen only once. CDR3 sequence: CASSHRGAYGYTF. CDR3 sequence (DNA): TGTGCCAGCAGCCACAGGGGAGCCTATGGCTACACCTTC. This chain joins TRBV28 and TRBJ1-2, with 7 positions matching TRBD1. The CDR3 sequence is 13 residues long. The germline V gene has CDR1 MDHEN and CDR2 SYDVKM. Trimming cost V 6 bases and J 4 bases; bases outside gene matches: 5.

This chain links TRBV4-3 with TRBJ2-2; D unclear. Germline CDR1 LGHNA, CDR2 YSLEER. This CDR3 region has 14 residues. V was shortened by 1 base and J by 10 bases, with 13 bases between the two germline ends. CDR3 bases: TGCGCCAGCAGCCAAGGGGTGACCGAGGAGGAGCTGTTTTTT. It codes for CASSQGVTEEELFF.

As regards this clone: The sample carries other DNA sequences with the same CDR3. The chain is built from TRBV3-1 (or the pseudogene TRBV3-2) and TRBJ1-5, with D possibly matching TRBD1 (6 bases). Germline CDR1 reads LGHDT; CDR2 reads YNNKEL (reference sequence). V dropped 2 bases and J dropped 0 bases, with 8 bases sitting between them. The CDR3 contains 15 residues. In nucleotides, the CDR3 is TGTGCCAGCAGCCAAACAGGGAATAGCAATCAGCCCCAGCATTTT. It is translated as CASSQTGNSNQPQHF.

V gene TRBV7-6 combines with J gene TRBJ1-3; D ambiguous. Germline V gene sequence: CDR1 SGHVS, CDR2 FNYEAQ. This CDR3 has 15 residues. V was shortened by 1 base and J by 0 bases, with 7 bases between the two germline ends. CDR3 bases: TGTGCCAGCAGCTTAGGGCGGAGCTCTGGAAACACCATATATTTT. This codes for CASSLGRSSGNTIYF.

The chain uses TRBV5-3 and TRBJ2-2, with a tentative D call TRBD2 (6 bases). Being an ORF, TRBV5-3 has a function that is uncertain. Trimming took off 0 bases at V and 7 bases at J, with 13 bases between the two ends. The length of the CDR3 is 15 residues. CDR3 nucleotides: TGTGCCAGAAGCTTGGTACGGGAGAGGGGCGGGGAGCTGTTTTTT. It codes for CARSLVRERGGELFF.

CDR3 loop: CASSPDRGGEQFF. CDR3 coding DNA: TGTGCCAGCAGCCCCGACCGGGGGGGTGAGCAGTTCTTC. The chain joins TRBV5-8 to TRBJ2-1; 8 positions match TRBD2. CDR1 is SGHTS and CDR2 is YDEGEE in the germline V gene. Unmatched junction bases numbered 6, after V lost 4 bases and J lost 9 bases. The CDR3 extends over 13 amino acids.

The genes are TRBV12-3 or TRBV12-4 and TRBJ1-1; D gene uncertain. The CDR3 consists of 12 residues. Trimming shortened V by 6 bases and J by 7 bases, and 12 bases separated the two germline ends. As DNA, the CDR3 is TGTGCCAGCAGCGTTCGGGCCCTTGAAGCTTTCTTT. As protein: CASSVRALEAFF.

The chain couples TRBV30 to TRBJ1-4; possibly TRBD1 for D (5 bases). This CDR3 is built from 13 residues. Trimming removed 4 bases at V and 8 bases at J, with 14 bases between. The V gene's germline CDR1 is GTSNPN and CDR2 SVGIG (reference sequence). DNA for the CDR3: TGTGCCTGGACTGACAGAAACCTCGAAAAACTGTTTTTT. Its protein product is CAWTDRNLEKLFF.

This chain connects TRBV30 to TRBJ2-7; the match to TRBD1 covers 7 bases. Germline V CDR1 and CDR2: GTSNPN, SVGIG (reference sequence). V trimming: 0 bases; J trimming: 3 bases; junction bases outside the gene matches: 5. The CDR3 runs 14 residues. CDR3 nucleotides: TGTGCCTGGAGTGTACTGCCAGGGGGCTACGAGCAGTACTTC. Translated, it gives CAWSVLPGGYEQYF.

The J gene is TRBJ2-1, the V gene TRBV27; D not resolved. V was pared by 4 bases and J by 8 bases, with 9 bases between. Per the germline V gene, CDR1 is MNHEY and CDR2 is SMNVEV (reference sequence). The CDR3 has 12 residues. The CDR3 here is CASSSPRHEQFF. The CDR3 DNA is TGTGCCAGCAGTTCTCCCCGTCATGAGCAGTTCTTC.

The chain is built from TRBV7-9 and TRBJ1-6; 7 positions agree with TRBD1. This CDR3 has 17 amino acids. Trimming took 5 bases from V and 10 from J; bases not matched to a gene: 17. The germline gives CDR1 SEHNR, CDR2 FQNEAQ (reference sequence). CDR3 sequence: CASSLDLVGGAGSPLHF. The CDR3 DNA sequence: TGTGCCAGCAGCCTGGACCTGGTAGGGGGCGCGGGGTCACCCCTCCACTTT.